Listed here are 31 T cell receptor beta chains from one sample, sequenced in a study of T-cell memory formation after mild COVID-19. TCRdb ran MiXCR on the 5' RACE reads and lists one entry per CDR3 protein. The sample carries more than 200,000 distinct CDR3 sequences, about 16% recorded once. Sequencing was done on a sample of PBMCs or a T cell subset sorted from them (not recorded which). Source of these receptors: a young man who had mild COVID-19 (a few samples of this study predate the infection). Cell type and time point are not known.

The chain is built from TRBV25-1 and TRBJ1-2; 7 bases map to TRBD1. The CDR3 extends over 14 amino acids. The germline CDR1 and CDR2 sequences are MGHDK and SYGVNS. Trimming cost V 5 bases and J 6 bases; bases outside gene matches: 9. The CDR3 sequence is CASSKTGRNDGYTF. CDR3 nucleotides: TGTGCCAGCAGTAAGACAGGGAGGAATGATGGCTACACCTTC.

This clonotype was observed many times. The V call is TRBV27, the J call TRBJ2-6, with TRBD2 identical over 7 bases. With V trimmed by 3 bases and J by 0 bases, 5 bases remained unmatched. CDR3 length: 17 residues. CDR1 is MNHEY, CDR2 SMNVEV, per germline (reference sequence). CDR3 DNA sequence: TGTGCCAGCAGTTTTTGGGGGGGACTCTCTGGGGCCAACGTCCTGACTTTC. It specifies CASSFWGGLSGANVLTF.

The chain combines TRBV7-3 with TRBJ2-3, with D tentatively TRBD1 (5 bases). The V end was cut by 5 bases, the J end by 1 base, with 10 bases between. Germline-derived CDR1 and CDR2 are SGHTA and FQGTGA. The CDR3 extends over 14 amino acids. This CDR3 is CASSPRRGTDTQYF. The CDR3 nucleotides are TGTGCCAGCAGCCCCCGCAGGGGCACAGATACGCAGTATTTT.

This clonotype has only a few counts. V usage is TRBV18 and J usage is TRBJ2-7, with 8 bases matching TRBD1. V was pared by 3 bases and J by 9 bases, with 13 bases of the junction left unmatched. The CDR3 sequence is 15 residues long. Per germline, CDR1 KGHSH and CDR2 LQKENI. CDR3 sequence (DNA): TGTGCCAGCTCACCTCGGCAGGGGGCGCCTATGGGGCAGTACGTC. This gives the protein CASSPRQGAPMGQYV.

This clonotype was counted between two and nine times. V usage is TRBV20-1 and J usage is TRBJ1-5; 9 bases map to TRBD1. This CDR3 is 15 amino acids long. From germline, CDR1 is DFQATT and CDR2 SNEGSKA (reference sequence). V lost 5 bases to trimming and J lost 6 bases; unmatched junction nucleotides: 11. For the CDR3, the DNA is TGCAGTGCTTGGCGAATCACAGGGGGCGGTCAGCCCCAGCATTTT. This codes for CSAWRITGGGQPQHF.

CDR3 amino acids: CASGLVTGRVNQPQHF. In DNA, the CDR3 is TGTGCTAGTGGTTTGGTAACAGGCCGGGTCAATCAGCCCCAGCATTTT. The genes are TRBV12-5 and TRBJ1-5; possible D gene TRBD1, 5 bases. CDR1 is LGHNT and CDR2 is FRNRAP in the germline V gene. The CDR3 loop spans 16 amino acids. The V end was cut by 0 bases, the J end by 3 bases, with 12 bases between.

This clonotype was seen more than once but under ten times. The chain carries TRBV9 and TRBJ2-3; D unclear. Germline values: CDR1 SGDLS, CDR2 YYNGEE. The CDR3 sequence is 13 residues long. The V gene lost 2 bases and the J gene lost 6 bases, with 10 bases spanning the gap. The CDR3 protein is CASSVGRTDTQYF. For the CDR3, the DNA is TGTGCCAGCAGCGTTGGCAGAACTGATACGCAGTATTTT.

The sample holds a few counts of this clonotype. This sequence joins TRBV10-3 and TRBJ1-2, with 10 nucleotides matching TRBD1. V lost 5 bases to trimming and J lost 6 bases; unmatched junction nucleotides: 6. This CDR3 contains 14 residues. Germline V gene sequence: CDR1 ENHRY, CDR2 SYGVKD. The CDR3 region has the DNA TGTGCCATCAGTCGGACAGGGGGGCTTAATGGCTACACCTTC. This encodes CAISRTGGLNGYTF.

This clonotype has a handful of counts. V is TRBV29-1 and J is TRBJ2-5; TRBD2 matches 7 bases. V shed 6 bases and J 5 bases; nucleotides not matched to a gene: 6. The CDR3 spans 12 residues. The germline V gene encodes CDR1 SQVTM and CDR2 ANQGSEA. CDR3 residues: CSVVTSTETQYF. The CDR3 DNA reads TGCAGCGTGGTGACTAGCACGGAGACCCAGTACTTC.

The V call is TRBV20-1, the J call TRBJ2-3, with TRBD2 matching 8 bases. Trimming removed 5 bases from V and 5 bases from J; junction bases left unmatched: 9. This CDR3 has 14 residues. Per germline, CDR1 DFQATT and CDR2 SNEGSKA (reference sequence). The CDR3, as DNA: TGCAGTGCTCGACCCTCGGGACTAGGAGATACGCAGTATTTT. It codes for CSARPSGLGDTQYF.

The chain uses TRBV7-9 and TRBJ1-6, with D maybe TRBD1 (5 bases). This CDR3 spans 15 amino acids. Germline V gene lookup returns CDR1 SEHNR and CDR2 FQNEAQ (reference sequence). V lost 4 bases and J lost 6, with 13 bases in between. The CDR3 spells CASSSGPFLNSPLHF. CDR3 coding DNA: TGTGCCAGCAGCTCAGGGCCATTTCTTAATTCACCCCTCCACTTT.

In this sample, this clonotype turned up a few times. This chain uses TRBV27 with TRBJ1-1; D not certain. CDR3 length equals 12 residues. Trimming removed 4 bases from V and 11 bases from J, with 14 bases in between. The germline V gene has CDR1 MNHEY and CDR2 SMNVEV (reference sequence). The DNA for the CDR3 is TGTGCCAGCAGTTCGTCCTACGGTGCGGCTTTCTTT. This codes for CASSSSYGAAFF.

The CDR3 sequence: CSARKTGTPYNEQFF. CDR3 DNA: TGCAGTGCTAGGAAGACGGGGACGCCCTACAATGAGCAGTTCTTC. This chain connects TRBV20-1 to TRBJ2-1; the D call may be TRBD1 or TRBD2 (5 bases each). There are 15 residues in the CDR3. Trimming took 3 bases from V and 2 from J, leaving 14 bases between them. The V gene's germline CDR1 is DFQATT and CDR2 SNEGSKA (reference sequence).

The chain is built from TRBV12-3 or TRBV12-4 and TRBJ1-1, with 8 nucleotides matching TRBD1. V lost 1 base, J lost 6 bases, and 4 bases stayed unmatched. The CDR3 contains 14 residues. CDR3 in amino acids: CASSLGTGRPEAFF. The CDR3 DNA sequence: TGTGCCAGCAGTTTAGGGACAGGGAGGCCTGAAGCTTTCTTT.

This clonotype was picked up many times. The chain combines TRBV7-9 with TRBJ2-5, with 7 bases aligning to TRBD2. This CDR3 contains 15 residues. J was trimmed by 3 bases and V by 1 base; bases with no gene match: 5. Germline loops: CDR1 SEHNR, CDR2 FQNEAQ (reference sequence). The CDR3 here is CASSLGASGEETQYF. The CDR3 coding sequence is TGTGCCAGCAGCTTAGGGGCTAGCGGTGAAGAGACCCAGTACTTC. The full variable domain, with the rest looked up from reference TRBV7-9 and TRBJ2-5, is DTGVSQNPRHKITKRGQNVTFRCDPISEHNRLYWYRQTLGQGPEFLTYFQNEAQLEKSRLLSDRFSAERPKGSFSTLEIQRTEQGDSAMYLCASSLGASGEETQYFGPGTRLLVL.

This chain joins TRBV7-2 and TRBJ2-1, with TRBD2 matching over 13 bases. The CDR3 has 13 amino acids. Germline CDR1 is SGHTA and CDR2 is FQGNSA. J lost 12 bases, V lost 5 bases, and 4 bases had no gene match. The CDR3, as DNA: TGTGCCAGCAGCGGAAGACTAGCGGGGGGGCAGTTCTTC. As protein: CASSGRLAGGQFF.

This clonotype showed up just a few times. The chain is built from TRBV20-1 and TRBJ2-5, with TRBD2 matching over 9 bases. CDR1 is DFQATT and CDR2 is SNEGSKA in the germline V gene (reference sequence). The V and J ends lost 6 bases and 4 bases, in that order; junction bases with no gene match: 9. The length of the CDR3 is 14 residues. The CDR3 reads CSATLAGRPETQYF. CDR3 in DNA: TGCAGTGCCACCCTAGCGGGGAGACCAGAGACCCAGTACTTC.

In this sample, this clonotype turned up a few times. The gene calls are TRBV4-3 and TRBJ1-1; D is perhaps TRBD1 (6 bases). Trimming cost V 1 base and J 6 bases, with 12 bases left between them. CDR3 length: 14 amino acids. Germline CDR1 and CDR2: LGHNA and YSLEER. CDR3 nucleotide sequence: TGCGCCAGCAGCCAAGGGGGGCAGGGCCCTGAAGCTTTCTTT. Translated, it gives CASSQGGQGPEAFF.

The CDR3 is CSATGTPGDTQYF. The CDR3 region has the DNA TGCAGTGCTACCGGGACCCCAGGGGATACGCAGTATTTT. The genes are TRBV20-1 and TRBJ2-3; D tentatively reads TRBD1 or TRBD2 (5 bases each). The germline CDR1 and CDR2 sequences are DFQATT and SNEGSKA (reference sequence). The CDR3 covers 13 residues. V lost 4 bases to trimming and J lost 6 bases, with 14 bases between them.

J is TRBJ2-3 and V is TRBV28; no reliable D call. Trimming took off 10 bases at V and 2 bases at J, with 7 bases between the two ends. From germline, CDR1 is MDHEN and CDR2 SYDVKM. The CDR3 runs 11 residues. The CDR3 DNA sequence: TGTGCCACCCGAAACACAGATACGCAGTATTTT. It specifies CATRNTDTQYF.

The CDR3 DNA reads TGCAGTGCCGCACTAGCGGGAGAAGAGACCCAGTACTTC. Encoded protein: CSAALAGEETQYF. The chain carries TRBV20-1 and TRBJ2-5; 11 nucleotides line up with TRBD2. Germline-derived CDR1 and CDR2 are DFQATT and SNEGSKA (reference sequence). With 6 bases clipped from V and 3 bases from J, the junction kept 3 bases outside the gene matches. This CDR3 is built from 13 residues.

This sequence joins TRBV4-3 and TRBJ1-1; possibly TRBD1 for D (5 bases). CDR1 and CDR2 (germline): LGHNA, YSLEER. The CDR3 loop spans 17 amino acids. V was shortened by 0 bases and J by 4 bases, with 18 bases between the two germline ends. The CDR3 here is CASSQESGAGWFTEAFF. The CDR3 bases are TGCGCCAGCAGCCAAGAGTCTGGGGCAGGGTGGTTCACTGAAGCTTTCTTT.

This clonotype was recorded at least ten times. The chain employs TRBV5-1 and TRBJ2-5; 7 bases are a match to TRBD1. The CDR3 is made up of 15 amino acids. J gave up 1 base and V 0 bases, and 3 bases lay outside the gene matches. Per germline, CDR1 SGHRS and CDR2 YFSETQ. CDR3 sequence: CASSLVAGGQETQYF. DNA for the CDR3: TGCGCCAGCAGCTTGGTAGCAGGGGGCCAAGAGACCCAGTACTTC.

The genes are TRBV7-2 and TRBJ2-1; D remains unclear. This CDR3 is 14 amino acids long. The germline V and J ends were trimmed by 2 bases and 8 bases, with 13 bases remaining between them. From germline, CDR1 is SGHTA and CDR2 FQGNSA. The CDR3 here is CASSLNTRPDEQFF. Here the CDR3 DNA reads TGTGCCAGCAGCTTAAACACAAGGCCGGATGAGCAGTTCTTC.

This clonotype occurred a few times. The chain is built from TRBV6-1 and TRBJ2-5, with TRBD2 identical over 7 bases. The ends lost 4 bases at V and 2 bases at J; junction bases unmatched: 4. From germline, CDR1 is MNHNS and CDR2 SASEGT. The CDR3 is made up of 14 amino acids. In DNA form, the CDR3 reads TGTGCCAGCAGTGGTACGGGGGGTCAAGAGACCCAGTACTTC. As protein: CASSGTGGQETQYF.

This chain connects TRBV5-1 to TRBJ2-3; D uncertain. Germline V gene data show CDR1 as SGHRS and CDR2 as YFSETQ. V gave up 4 bases and J gave up 2 bases, with 11 bases separating them. This CDR3 has 14 residues. CDR3 sequence reads: CASSPSSFTDTQYF. For the CDR3, the DNA is TGCGCCAGCAGCCCATCGTCTTTCACAGATACGCAGTATTTT.

This clonotype was counted ten times or more. The gene calls are TRBV7-9 and TRBJ2-1; possibly TRBD1 for D (5 bases). The CDR3 runs to 12 residues. V lost 3 bases, J lost 10 bases, and 10 bases lay in between. Germline CDR1 and CDR2: SEHNR and FQNEAQ (reference sequence). CDR3 loop: CASSFGPGEQFF. CDR3 DNA sequence: TGTGCCAGCAGCTTCGGTCCAGGGGAGCAGTTCTTC.

This clonotype was counted many times. The chain joins TRBV6-6 to TRBJ1-2; D not certain. The CDR3 totals 13 residues. CDR1 and CDR2 from the germline V gene are MNHNY and SVGAGI (reference sequence). V was trimmed by 6 bases and J by 4 bases, leaving 12 bases between them. In nucleotides, the CDR3 is TGTGCCAGCAGAACAGACGGCCTCTATGGCTACACCTTC. Translated: CASRTDGLYGYTF.

The chain combines TRBV10-3 with TRBJ2-7; TRBD1 or TRBD2 may be the D gene (5 bases each). CDR1 is ENHRY and CDR2 is SYGVKD in the germline V gene. This CDR3 region has 14 residues. Trimming took 1 base from V and 2 from J, leaving 9 bases between them. CDR3 coding DNA: TGTGCCATCAGTGAGTTCGAGGGGCCCTACGAGCAGTACTTC. Translated: CAISEFEGPYEQYF.

This clonotype was picked up many times. V usage is TRBV7-9 and J usage is TRBJ2-7; 7 nucleotides align to TRBD1. From germline, CDR1 is SEHNR and CDR2 FQNEAQ (reference sequence). Trimming at V came to 3 bases and at J to 3 bases, leaving 2 bases not matched to a gene. The CDR3 loop spans 13 amino acids. The CDR3 is CASSFNRGYEQYV. The CDR3 nucleotides are TGTGCCAGCAGCTTTAACAGGGGCTACGAGCAGTACGTC.

This chain links TRBV4-3 with TRBJ2-2; the D gene is possibly TRBD2 (5 bases). Trimming took off 5 bases at V and 7 bases at J, with 14 bases between the two ends. The germline gives CDR1 LGHNA, CDR2 YSLEER. The CDR3 has 14 residues. This CDR3 reads CASSALRVGGELFF. The CDR3 nucleotides are TGCGCCAGCAGCGCTTTGCGGGTGGGCGGGGAGCTGTTTTTT.